This T cell receptor beta chain was captured in a study of cytomegalovirus exposure and HLA in healthy donors. Across the whole study: About 82 million unique TCRs from HLA-typed donors were held in an early release of data. Regarding the study as a whole: One cluster of highly shared sequence variants probably arose as a sequencing artifact. The number of N-insertions in an Asian-associated ancestry cluster was reportedly below the approximately 600-donor mean in a later analysis. Upon later analysis, TCR association rates were observed to vary by HLA locus, being highest for DRB1 and lowest for HLA-C.

The PCR employed 60 Vbeta primers together with 13 Jbeta primers. The repertoire was sequenced with immunoSEQ multiplex PCR; TCRdb's copy has only in-frame clones and lacks some. Here the sample spans over 150,000 clones, about 68% being singletons. The CDR3 runs 14 residues. Germline V CDR1 and CDR2: GTSNPN, SVGIG (reference sequence). Germline trimming cut 2 bases from V and 3 bases from J; bases unmatched to any gene: 5. With respect to this clone: Its antigen is as yet unknown.

The TCR sequence derives from a man between 18 and 29 years old in good health and CMV-seronegative. Source material: PBMCs. The rearrangement links TRBV30 to TRBJ2-3, with TRBD2 matching 7 bases. The CDR3 bases are TGTGCCTGGAGTAAACTAGCGTTAACAGATACGCAGTATTTT. It translates to CAWSKLALTDTQYF.